The 8 T cell receptor beta chains reported below all come from one sample, sequenced in a study of T cells after yellow fever vaccination. Via MiXCR, TCRdb re-called the 5' RACE reads, giving one row per CDR3 protein. This sample has approximately 600,000 distinct CDR3 sequences, with about 12% found just once. Sequenced here: PBMCs, sampled on the day of the yellow fever booster vaccination. The receptors shown here come from a man aged 25 to 45 who received the YFV17D yellow fever vaccine.

This clonotype showed up many times. The rearrangement joins TRBV5-1 to TRBJ2-7; D remains unclear. Germline CDR1 SGHRS, CDR2 YFSETQ. The CDR3 runs 14 residues. Trimming took 4 bases from V and 2 from J, leaving 13 bases between them. The DNA of the CDR3 is TGCGCCAGCAGCCACACGTCGGCCGCCTACGAGCAGTACTTC. This gives the protein CASSHTSAAYEQYF.

In its sample, this clonotype was seen a few times. J is TRBJ1-2 and V is TRBV5-6, with 8 bases that match TRBD1. Germline CDR1 and CDR2: SGHDT and YYEEEE. The length of the CDR3 is 14 residues. The junction had 3 bases not matched to a gene; V was cut back by 3 bases and J by 2 bases. For the CDR3, the DNA is TGTGCCAGCAGCTGGGGACAGGAAAACTATGGCTACACCTTC. Translation gives CASSWGQENYGYTF.

This clonotype has just a few counts. V is TRBV6-1 and J is TRBJ2-7; 7 bases align to TRBD2. Germline V lookup: CDR1 MNHNS, CDR2 SASEGT. This CDR3 spans 16 amino acids. The V segment lost 8 bases and the J segment 0 bases; nucleotides outside the gene matches: 13. This CDR3 reads CASRKASGYSSYEQYF. CDR3 nucleotides: TGTGCCAGCCGTAAGGCTAGCGGTTATAGCTCCTACGAGCAGTACTTC.

This clonotype has more than one count but fewer than ten. The chain combines TRBV11-2 with TRBJ1-1, with no clear D. The CDR3 is made up of 13 amino acids. The V gene's germline CDR1 is SGHAT and CDR2 FQNNGV. The V and J ends lost 5 bases and 0 bases respectively, with 7 bases between them. The CDR3 is CASSTTLNTEAFF. CDR3 nucleotide sequence: TGTGCCAGCAGCACCACACTGAACACTGAAGCTTTCTTT.

This clonotype was counted ten times or more. The rearrangement uses TRBV4-3 and TRBJ1-1; D not certain. CDR1 and CDR2 from the germline V gene are LGHNA and YSLEER. The CDR3 is 14 residues long. Trimming took 0 bases from V and 2 from J, leaving 7 bases between them. The CDR3 DNA reads as TGCGCCAGCAGCCAAGATCTCGATAACACTGAAGCTTTCTTT. Translated, it gives CASSQDLDNTEAFF.

This clonotype has only a few counts. The chain links TRBV30 to TRBJ2-2, with 7 bases aligning to TRBD1. Germline-derived CDR1 and CDR2 are GTSNPN and SVGIG (reference sequence). Trimming took 2 bases from V and 4 from J; bases not matched to a gene: 4. The CDR3 has 14 residues. CDR3 coding DNA: TGTGCCTGGAGTTTAGGGGGCGGCACCGGGGAGCTGTTTTTT. Protein sequence: CAWSLGGGTGELFF.

This clonotype showed up just a few times. J is TRBJ2-1 and V is TRBV13; maybe TRBD2 (5 bases). The germline V gene has CDR1 PRHDT and CDR2 FYEKMQ (reference sequence). V gave up 5 bases and J gave up 0 bases, with 14 bases separating them. CDR3 length: 16 amino acids. The CDR3, as DNA: TGTGCCAGCAGCCCGAGCGGTACGAGCTCCTACAATGAGCAGTTCTTC. Encoded protein: CASSPSGTSSYNEQFF.

The genes are TRBV20-1 and TRBJ2-3; D may be TRBD2 (6 bases). Germline values: CDR1 DFQATT, CDR2 SNEGSKA (reference sequence). V lost 0 bases and J 4 bases, leaving 11 bases between the germline ends. The CDR3 consists of 14 residues. CDR3 sequence: CSARDRRVSDTQYF. DNA for the CDR3: TGCAGTGCTAGAGATAGGAGGGTCTCAGATACGCAGTATTTT.